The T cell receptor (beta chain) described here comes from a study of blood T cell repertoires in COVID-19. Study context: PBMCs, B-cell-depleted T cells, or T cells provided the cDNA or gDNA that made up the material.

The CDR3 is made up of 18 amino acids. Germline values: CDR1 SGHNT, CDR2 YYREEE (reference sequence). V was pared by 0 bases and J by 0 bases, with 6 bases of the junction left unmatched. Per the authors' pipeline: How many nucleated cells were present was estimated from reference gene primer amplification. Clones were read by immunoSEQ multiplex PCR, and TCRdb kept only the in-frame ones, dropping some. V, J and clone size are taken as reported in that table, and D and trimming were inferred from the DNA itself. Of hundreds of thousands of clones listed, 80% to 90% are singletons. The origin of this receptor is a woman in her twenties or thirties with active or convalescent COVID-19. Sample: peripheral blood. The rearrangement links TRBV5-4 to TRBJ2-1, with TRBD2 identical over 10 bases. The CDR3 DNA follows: TGTGCCAGCAGCTTGGGGGCTAGCGGGGGTAGCTCCTACAATGAGCAGTTCTTC. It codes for CASSLGASGGSSYNEQFF.